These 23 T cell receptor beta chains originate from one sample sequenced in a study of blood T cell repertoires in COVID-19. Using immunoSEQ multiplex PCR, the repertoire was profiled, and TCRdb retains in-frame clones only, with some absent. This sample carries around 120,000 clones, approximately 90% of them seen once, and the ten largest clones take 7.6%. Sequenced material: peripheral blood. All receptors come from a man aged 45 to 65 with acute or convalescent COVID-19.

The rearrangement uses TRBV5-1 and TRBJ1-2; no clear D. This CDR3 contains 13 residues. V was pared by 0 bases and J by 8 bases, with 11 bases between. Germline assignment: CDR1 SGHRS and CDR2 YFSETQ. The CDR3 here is CASSLEEAWGYTF. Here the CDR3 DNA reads TGCGCCAGCAGCTTGGAAGAGGCTTGGGGCTACACCTTC.

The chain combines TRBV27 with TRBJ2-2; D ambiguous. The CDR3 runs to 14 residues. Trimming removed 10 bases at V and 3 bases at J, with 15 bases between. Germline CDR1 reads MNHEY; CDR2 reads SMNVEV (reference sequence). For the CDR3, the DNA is TGTGCCACCACACGTGAGGTATACACCGGGGAGCTGTTTTTT. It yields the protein CATTREVYTGELFF.

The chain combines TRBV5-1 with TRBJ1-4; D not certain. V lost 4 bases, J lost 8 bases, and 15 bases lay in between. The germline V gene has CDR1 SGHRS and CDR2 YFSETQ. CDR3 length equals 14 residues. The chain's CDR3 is CASSRYSGIEKLFF. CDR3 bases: TGCGCCAGCAGCCGCTACTCGGGGATAGAAAAACTGTTTTTT.

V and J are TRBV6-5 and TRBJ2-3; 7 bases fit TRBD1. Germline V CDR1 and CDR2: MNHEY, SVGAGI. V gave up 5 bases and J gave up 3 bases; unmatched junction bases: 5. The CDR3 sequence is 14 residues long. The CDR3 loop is CASSRDSPTDTQYF. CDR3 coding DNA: TGTGCCAGCAGTCGGGACAGCCCAACAGATACGCAGTATTTT.

Here the CDR3 DNA reads TGTGCCAGTAGTATCGGACAGGTACTGAATCAGCCCCAGCATTTT. It specifies CASSIGQVLNQPQHF. The chain uses TRBV19 and TRBJ1-5; 7 bases are shared with TRBD1. The length of the CDR3 is 15 residues. CDR1 is LNHDA, CDR2 SQIVND, per germline (reference sequence). The ends lost 3 bases at V and 4 bases at J; junction bases unmatched: 6.

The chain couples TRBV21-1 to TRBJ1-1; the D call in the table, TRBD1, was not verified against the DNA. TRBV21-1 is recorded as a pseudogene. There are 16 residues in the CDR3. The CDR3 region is CATLNFTGGPNTEAFF. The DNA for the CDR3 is TGTGCCACATTAAATTTCACAGGGGGCCCGAACACTGAAGCTTTCTTT.

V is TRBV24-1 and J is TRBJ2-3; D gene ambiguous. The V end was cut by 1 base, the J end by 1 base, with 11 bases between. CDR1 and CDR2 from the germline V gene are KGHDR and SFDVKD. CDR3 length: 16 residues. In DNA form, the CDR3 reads TGTGCCACCAGTGATTTAGCGCTAATCGGCACAGATACGCAGTATTTT. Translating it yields CATSDLALIGTDTQYF.

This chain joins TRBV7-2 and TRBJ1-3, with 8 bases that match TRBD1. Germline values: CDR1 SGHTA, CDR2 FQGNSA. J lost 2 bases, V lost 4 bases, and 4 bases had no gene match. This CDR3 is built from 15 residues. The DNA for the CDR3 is TGTGCCAGCAGCTCCCAGGGGGCCGCTGGAAACACCATATATTTT. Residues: CASSSQGAAGNTIYF.

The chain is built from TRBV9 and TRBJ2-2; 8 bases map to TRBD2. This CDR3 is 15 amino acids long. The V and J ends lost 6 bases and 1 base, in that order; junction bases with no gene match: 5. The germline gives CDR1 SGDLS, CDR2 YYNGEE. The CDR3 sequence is CASKEGTRNTGELFF. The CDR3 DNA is TGTGCCAGCAAAGAGGGGACTAGGAACACCGGGGAGCTGTTTTTT. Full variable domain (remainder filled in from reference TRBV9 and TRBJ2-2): DSGVTQTPKHLITATGQRVTLRCSPRSGDLSVYWYQQSLDQGLQFLIQYYNGEERAKGNILERFSAQQFPDLHSELNLSSLELGDSALYFCASKEGTRNTGELFFGEGSRLTVL.

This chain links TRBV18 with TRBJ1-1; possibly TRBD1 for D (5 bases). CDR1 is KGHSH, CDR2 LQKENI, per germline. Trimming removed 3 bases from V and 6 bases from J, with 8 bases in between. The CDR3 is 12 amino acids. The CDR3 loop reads CASSPAGPEAFF. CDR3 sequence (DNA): TGTGCCAGCTCACCCGCGGGGCCTGAAGCTTTCTTT.

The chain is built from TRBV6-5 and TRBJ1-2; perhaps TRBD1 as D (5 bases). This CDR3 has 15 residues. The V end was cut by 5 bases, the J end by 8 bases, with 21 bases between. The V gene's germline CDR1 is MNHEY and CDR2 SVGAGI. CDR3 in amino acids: CASSNPTFGGQGYTF. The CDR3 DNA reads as TGTGCCAGCAGTAACCCGACCTTCGGGGGTCAAGGCTACACCTTC.

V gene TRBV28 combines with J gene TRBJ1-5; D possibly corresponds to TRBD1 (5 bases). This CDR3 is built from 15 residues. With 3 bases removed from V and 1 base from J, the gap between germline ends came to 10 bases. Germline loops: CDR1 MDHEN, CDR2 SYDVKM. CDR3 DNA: TGTGCCAGCAGTTTCAGGGCTATGAGCAATCAGCCCCAGCATTTT. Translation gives CASSFRAMSNQPQHF.

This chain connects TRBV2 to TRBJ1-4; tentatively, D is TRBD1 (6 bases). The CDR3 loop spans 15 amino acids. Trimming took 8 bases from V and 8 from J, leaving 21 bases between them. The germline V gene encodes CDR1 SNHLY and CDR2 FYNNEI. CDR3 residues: CASLYGTAQGEKLFF. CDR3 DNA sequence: TGTGCCAGCCTTTACGGGACCGCCCAGGGGGAAAAACTGTTTTTT.

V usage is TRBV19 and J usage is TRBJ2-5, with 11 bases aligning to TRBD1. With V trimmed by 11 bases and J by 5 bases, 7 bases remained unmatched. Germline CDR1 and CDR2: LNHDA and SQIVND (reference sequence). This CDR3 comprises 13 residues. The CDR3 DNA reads TGTGCCTCACGGGACAGGGGGAGGGAGACCCAGTACTTC. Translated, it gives CASRDRGRETQYF.

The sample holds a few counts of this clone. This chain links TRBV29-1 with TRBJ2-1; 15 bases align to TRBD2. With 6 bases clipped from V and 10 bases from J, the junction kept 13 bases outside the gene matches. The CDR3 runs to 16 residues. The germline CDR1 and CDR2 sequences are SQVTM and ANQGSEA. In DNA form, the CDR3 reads TGCAGCGTCGTATTATGGACTAGCGGGAGGGGTTGGGAGCAGTTCTTC. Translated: CSVVLWTSGRGWEQFF.

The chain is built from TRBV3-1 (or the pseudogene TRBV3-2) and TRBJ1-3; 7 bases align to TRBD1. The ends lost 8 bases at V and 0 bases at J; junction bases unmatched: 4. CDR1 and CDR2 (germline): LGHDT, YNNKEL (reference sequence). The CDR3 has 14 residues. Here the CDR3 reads CASWDSISGNTIYF. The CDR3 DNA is TGTGCCAGCTGGGACAGCATCTCTGGAAACACCATATATTTT.

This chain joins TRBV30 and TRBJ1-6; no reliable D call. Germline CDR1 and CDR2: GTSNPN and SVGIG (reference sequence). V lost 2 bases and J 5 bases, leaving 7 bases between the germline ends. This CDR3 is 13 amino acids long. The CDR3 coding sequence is TGTGCCTGGAGTAGTACGGATAATTCACCCCTCCACTTT. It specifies CAWSSTDNSPLHF.

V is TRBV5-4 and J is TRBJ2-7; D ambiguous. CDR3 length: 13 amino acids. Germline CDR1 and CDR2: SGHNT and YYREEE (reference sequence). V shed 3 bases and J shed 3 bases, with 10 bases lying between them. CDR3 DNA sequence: TGTGCCAGCAGCTCCCCTAGTGTCTACGAGCAGTACTTC. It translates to CASSSPSVYEQYF.

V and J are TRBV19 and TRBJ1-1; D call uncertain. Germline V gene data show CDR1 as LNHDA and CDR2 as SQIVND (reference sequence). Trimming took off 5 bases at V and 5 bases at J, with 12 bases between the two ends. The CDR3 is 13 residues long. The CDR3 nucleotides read TGTGCCAGTAGTCCCGGGAGGGTTACTGAAGCTTTCTTT. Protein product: CASSPGRVTEAFF.

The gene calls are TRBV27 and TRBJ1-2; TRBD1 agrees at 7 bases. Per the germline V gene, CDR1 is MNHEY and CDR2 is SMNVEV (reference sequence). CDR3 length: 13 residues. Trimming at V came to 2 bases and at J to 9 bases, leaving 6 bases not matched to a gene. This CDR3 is CASSLGTGERYTF. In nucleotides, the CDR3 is TGTGCCAGCAGTTTAGGCACAGGGGAGCGCTACACCTTC.

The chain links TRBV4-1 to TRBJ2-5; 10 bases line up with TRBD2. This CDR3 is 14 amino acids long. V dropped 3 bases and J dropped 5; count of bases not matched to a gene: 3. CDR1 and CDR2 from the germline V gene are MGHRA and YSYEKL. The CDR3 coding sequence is TGCGCCAGCAGCCACCTAGCGGGAGCCGAGACCCAGTACTTC. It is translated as CASSHLAGAETQYF.

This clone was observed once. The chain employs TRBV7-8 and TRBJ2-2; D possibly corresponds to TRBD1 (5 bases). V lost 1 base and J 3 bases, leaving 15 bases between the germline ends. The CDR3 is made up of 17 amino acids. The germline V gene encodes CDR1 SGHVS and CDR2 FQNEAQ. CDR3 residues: CASSLVPAGLDTGELFF. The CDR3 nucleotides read TGTGCCAGCAGCTTAGTCCCGGCAGGGCTCGACACCGGGGAGCTGTTTTTT.

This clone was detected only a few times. The CDR3 nucleotides read TGTGCCAGCAGTATTAGGGGTAGGACTGAAGCTTTCTTT. This sequence encodes CASSIRGRTEAFF. The genes are TRBV6-5 and TRBJ1-1, with D possibly being TRBD1 (5 bases). The CDR3 is 13 residues long. Germline CDR1 MNHEY, CDR2 SVGAGI. Trimming cost V 5 bases and J 5 bases, with 12 bases left between them.